The clone carrying this T cell receptor beta chain has a single count. Its target is not known. These data come from a study of radiotherapy plus CTLA-4 blockade in lung cancer. On the study more broadly: In about 20% of patients, objective responses were seen; 30% to 35% had disease control.

Whole-study findings and limits: Expansion in blood of tumor-derived TCR clones was seen after radiotherapy plus ipilimumab. Strongest reported response predictors: early blood clone changes and post-radiation interferon-beta.

The CDR3 consists of 14 residues. V was shortened by 2 bases and J by 8 bases, with 15 bases between the two germline ends. Germline CDR1 and CDR2: SEHNR and FQNEAQ (reference sequence). Profiling relied on immunoSEQ multiplex PCR, and the TCRdb table lists in-frame clones only, not all of them. The data contain tens of thousands of clones, around nine tenths of them singletons. The receptor was isolated from a human donor with non-small cell lung cancer whose response to radiotherapy plus ipilimumab could not be evaluated. The chain recombines TRBV7-9 with TRBJ1-2; D perhaps matches TRBD1 (5 bases). Sample: peripheral blood, taken from a patient treated with radiotherapy plus ipilimumab. CDR3: CASSLNRLGMGYTF. The CDR3 DNA follows: TGTGCCAGCAGCTTAAACAGGTTAGGGATGGGCTACACCTTC. Looking up the rest from reference TRBV7-9 and TRBJ1-2 gives the full variable domain: DTGVSQNPRHKITKRGQNVTFRCDPISEHNRLYWYRQTLGQGPEFLTYFQNEAQLEKSRLLSDRFSAERPKGSFSTLEIQRTEQGDSAMYLCASSLNRLGMGYTFGSGTRLTVV.